Below are 15 T cell receptor beta chains sequenced from a single sample in a study of T cells in Graves' hyperthyroidism and ophthalmopathy. Using RNA transcripts as the source, TCR beta CDR3 regions were amplified. HTBI primers drove first-round RT-PCR of the TCR CDR3. TCRdb reprocessed the multiplex PCR reads via MiXCR and lists one record per CDR3 protein. The sample yields about 500,000 distinct CDR3 sequences, approximately 16% seen once. The sample taken for sequencing was blood. These receptors came from a woman aged 18-29 years with Graves' hyperthyroidism.

This clonotype was picked up many times. V usage is TRBV2 and J usage is TRBJ2-3, with 7 bases aligning to TRBD1. CDR3 size: 15 residues. With V trimmed by 6 bases and J by 2 bases, 8 bases remained unmatched. Germline CDR1 SNHLY, CDR2 FYNNEI. The CDR3 spells CASRGSTGATDTQYF. CDR3 DNA sequence: TGTGCCAGCAGGGGAAGCACAGGGGCCACAGATACGCAGTATTTT.

This clonotype has ten or more counts. J is TRBJ2-2 and V is TRBV2; 7 positions match TRBD1. The CDR3 runs to 15 residues. V dropped 7 bases and J dropped 4; count of bases not matched to a gene: 9. Germline CDR1 is SNHLY and CDR2 is FYNNEI. The CDR3 DNA follows: TGTGCCAGCACCCCCCGGACAGGTAGCACCGGGGAGCTGTTTTTT. Translating it yields CASTPRTGSTGELFF.

This clonotype was observed at least ten times. V is TRBV11-2 and J is TRBJ2-3, with 14 bases identical to TRBD2. The length of the CDR3 is 18 residues. Germline CDR1 is SGHAT and CDR2 is FQNNGV. J gave up 6 bases and V 0 bases, and 8 bases lay outside the gene matches. CDR3 DNA sequence: TGTGCCAGCAGCTTAGACCCCCGGACTAGCGGGGGGTGGGATACGCAGTATTTT. Translated: CASSLDPRTSGGWDTQYF.

The chain carries TRBV28 and TRBJ1-5; D may be TRBD1 (5 bases). CDR3 length: 14 residues. The V end lost 5 bases, the J end lost 6 bases, and 14 bases lay between the germline ends. In germline, CDR1 is MDHEN, CDR2 SYDVKM. CDR3 DNA sequence: TGTGCCAGCAGTCTGGAAAACCAGGGTCAGCCCCAGCATTTT. Protein sequence: CASSLENQGQPQHF.

The CDR3, as DNA: TGCAGCGTTGAAAAAGGGATTTTGGGCTACACCTTC. Translation gives CSVEKGILGYTF. The gene calls are TRBV29-1 and TRBJ1-2; D remains ambiguous. Trimming took off 2 bases at V and 8 bases at J, with 12 bases between the two ends. Germline CDR1 reads SQVTM; CDR2 reads ANQGSEA. There are 12 residues in the CDR3.

This clonotype was observed a handful of times. The chain carries TRBV19 and TRBJ2-7; D is undetermined. Trimming shortened V by 7 bases and J by 2 bases, and 9 bases separated the two germline ends. Germline-derived CDR1 and CDR2 are LNHDA and SQIVND (reference sequence). The CDR3 contains 12 residues. The CDR3 nucleotides are TGTGCCAGTACTCGCCGCCCCTACGAGCAGTACTTC. It is translated as CASTRRPYEQYF.

This clonotype was seen many times. V gene TRBV20-1 combines with J gene TRBJ2-3; 9 positions agree with TRBD2. Germline CDR1 DFQATT, CDR2 SNEGSKA (reference sequence). The CDR3 totals 15 residues. The trim removed 6 bases at V and 6 bases at J, leaving 13 bases unmatched. The CDR3 bases are TGCAGTGCCCACCCGGTAGCGGGAGTGAGGGATACGCAGTATTTT. Translation gives CSAHPVAGVRDTQYF.

In this sample, this clonotype turned up a few times. This chain's CDR3 is CASSQDKGLEADTQYF. In nucleotides, the CDR3 is TGTGCCAGCAGCCAAGATAAGGGTTTGGAGGCAGATACGCAGTATTTT. J is TRBJ2-3 and V is TRBV3-1; maybe TRBD2 (5 bases). CDR3 length: 16 residues. Germline V gives CDR1 LGHDT, CDR2 YNNKEL (reference sequence). V gave up 0 bases and J gave up 4 bases, with 14 bases separating them.

In this sample, this clonotype turned up a few times. This chain connects TRBV5-1 to TRBJ2-7, with 8 nucleotides matching TRBD1. The germline CDR1 and CDR2 sequences are SGHRS and YFSETQ. The CDR3 has 18 residues. V shed 1 base, J shed 3 bases, and the junction held 15 bases outside the gene matches. The CDR3 DNA reads TGCGCCAGCAGCTTGCACGGACAGGGCTTTCAGATCTTCTACGAGCAGTACTTC. It specifies CASSLHGQGFQIFYEQYF.

This clonotype was detected a few times. A read error is possible here, since a much larger clone lies one base away. The chain employs TRBV5-1 and TRBJ2-5; 7 bases fit TRBD1. CDR1 is SGHRS, CDR2 YFSETQ, per germline. The CDR3 totals 14 residues. J lost 1 base, V lost 3 bases, and 3 bases had no gene match. In DNA form, the CDR3 reads TGCGCCAGCAGCTGGGGACAGATCCAAGAGACCCAGTACTTC. Translating it yields CASSWGQIQETQYF. Variable domain in full (rest from reference TRBV5-1 and TRBJ2-5): KAGVTQTPRYLIKTRGQQVTLSCSPISGHRSVSWYQQTPGQGLQFLFEYFSETQRNKGNFPGRFSGRQFSNSRSEMNVSTLELGDSALYLCASSWGQIQETQYFGPGTRLLVL.

This clonotype has at least ten counts. This chain connects TRBV7-9 to TRBJ2-3; tentatively, D is TRBD2 (5 bases). Germline CDR1 and CDR2: SEHNR and FQNEAQ (reference sequence). CDR3 length equals 14 residues. The V end was cut by 2 bases, the J end by 5 bases, with 11 bases between. CDR3 nucleotide sequence: TGTGCCAGCAGCTTATCCCTAGCAAGAGATACGCAGTATTTT. As protein: CASSLSLARDTQYF.

The chain recombines TRBV18 with TRBJ1-3; D is undetermined. CDR3 length: 16 residues. Germline V lookup: CDR1 KGHSH, CDR2 LQKENI. V was clipped by 0 bases and J by 0 bases, with 9 bases between them. As DNA, the CDR3 is TGTGCCAGCTCACCACCGCAGGAATACTCTGGAAACACCATATATTTT. Translated: CASSPPQEYSGNTIYF.

The chain is built from TRBV12-3 or TRBV12-4 and TRBJ2-7; TRBD2 matches at 8 bases. V shed 6 bases, J shed 0 bases, and the junction held 1 base outside the gene matches. This CDR3 comprises 13 residues. This CDR3 reads CASSGTSSYEQYF. CDR3 DNA sequence: TGTGCCAGCAGCGGGACTAGCTCCTACGAGCAGTACTTC.

The sample holds many counts of this clonotype. V usage is TRBV20-1 and J usage is TRBJ2-3; 12 positions agree with TRBD2. The germline CDR1 and CDR2 sequences are DFQATT and SNEGSKA (reference sequence). This CDR3 region has 16 residues. The V gene end was trimmed by 6 bases and the J gene end by 3 bases; junction bases not matched to a gene: 10. CDR3 in DNA: TGCAGTGCCAACCAAATGACTAGCGGGAGAACAGATACGCAGTATTTT. Translating gives CSANQMTSGRTDTQYF.

This chain links TRBV5-4 with TRBJ2-3; 8 bases are a match to TRBD1. The trim removed 3 bases at V and 6 bases at J, leaving 9 bases unmatched. Germline V gene sequence: CDR1 SGHNT, CDR2 YYREEE (reference sequence). There are 15 residues in the CDR3. CDR3 loop: CASSYRDRIFDTQYF. The DNA for the CDR3 is TGTGCCAGCAGCTACCGGGACAGGATCTTCGATACGCAGTATTTT. Looking up the rest from reference TRBV5-4 and TRBJ2-3 gives the full variable domain: ETGVTQSPTHLIKTRGQQVTLRCSSQSGHNTVSWYQQALGQGPQFIFQYYREEENGRGNFPPRFSGLQFPNYSSELNVNALELDDSALYLCASSYRDRIFDTQYFGPGTRLTVL.